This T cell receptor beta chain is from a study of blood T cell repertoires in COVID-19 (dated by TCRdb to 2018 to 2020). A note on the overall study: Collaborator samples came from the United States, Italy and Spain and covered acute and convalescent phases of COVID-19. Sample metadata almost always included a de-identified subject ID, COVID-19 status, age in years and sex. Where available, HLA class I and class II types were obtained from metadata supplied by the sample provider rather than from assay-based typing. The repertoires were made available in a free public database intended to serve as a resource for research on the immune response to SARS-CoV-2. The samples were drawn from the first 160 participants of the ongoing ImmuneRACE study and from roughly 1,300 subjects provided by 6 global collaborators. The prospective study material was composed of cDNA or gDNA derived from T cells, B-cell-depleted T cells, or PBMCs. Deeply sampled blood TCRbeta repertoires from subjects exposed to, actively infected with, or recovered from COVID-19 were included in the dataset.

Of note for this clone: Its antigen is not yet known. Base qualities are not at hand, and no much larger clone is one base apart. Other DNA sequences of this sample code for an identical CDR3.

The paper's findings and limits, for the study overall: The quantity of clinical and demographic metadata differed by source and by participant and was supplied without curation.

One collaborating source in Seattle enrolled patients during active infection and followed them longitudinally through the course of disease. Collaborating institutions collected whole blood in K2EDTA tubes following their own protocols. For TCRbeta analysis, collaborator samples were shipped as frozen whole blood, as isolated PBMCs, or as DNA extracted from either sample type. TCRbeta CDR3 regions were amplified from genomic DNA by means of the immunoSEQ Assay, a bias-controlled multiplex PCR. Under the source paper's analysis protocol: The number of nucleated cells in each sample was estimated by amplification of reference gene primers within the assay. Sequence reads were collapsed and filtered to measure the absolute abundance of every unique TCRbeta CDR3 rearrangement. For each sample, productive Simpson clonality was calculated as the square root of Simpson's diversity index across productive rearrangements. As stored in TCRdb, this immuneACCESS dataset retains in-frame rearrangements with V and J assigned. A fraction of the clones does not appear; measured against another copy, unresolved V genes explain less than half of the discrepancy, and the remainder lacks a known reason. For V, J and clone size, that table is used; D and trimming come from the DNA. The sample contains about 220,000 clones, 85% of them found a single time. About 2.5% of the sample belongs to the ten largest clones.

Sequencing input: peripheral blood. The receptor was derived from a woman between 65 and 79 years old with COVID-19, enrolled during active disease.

The CDR3 region: CASSLRTGPNTEAFF. The nucleotide sequence reads as follows: TGCGCCAGCAGCTTGCGGACAGGGCCAAACACTGAAGCTTTCTTT. This chain is built from TRBV5-1 and TRBJ1-1, with TRBD1 identical over 8 junction bases. From the cysteine through the phenylalanine, the CDR3 covers 15 amino acids. CDR3 DNA is the only sequence kept; it has 45 bases, read in frame from the first base. For CDR1 and CDR2, the germline V gene lists SGHRS and YFSETQ. V ends up 1 base short and J 2 bases short, with an unmatched junction base count of 4.